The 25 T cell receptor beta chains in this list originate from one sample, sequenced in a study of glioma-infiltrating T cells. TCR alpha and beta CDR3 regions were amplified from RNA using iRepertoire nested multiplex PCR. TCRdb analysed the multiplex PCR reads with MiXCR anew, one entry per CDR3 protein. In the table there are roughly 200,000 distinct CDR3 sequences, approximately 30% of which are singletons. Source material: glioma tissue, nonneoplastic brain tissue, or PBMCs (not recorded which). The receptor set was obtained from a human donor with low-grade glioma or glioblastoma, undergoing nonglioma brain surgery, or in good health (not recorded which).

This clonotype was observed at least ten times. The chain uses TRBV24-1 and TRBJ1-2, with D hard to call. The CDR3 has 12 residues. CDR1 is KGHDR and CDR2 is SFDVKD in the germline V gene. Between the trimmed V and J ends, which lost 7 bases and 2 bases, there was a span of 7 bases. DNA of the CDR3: TGTGCCACCAGCCAGACGAACTATGGCTACACCTTC. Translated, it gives CATSQTNYGYTF.

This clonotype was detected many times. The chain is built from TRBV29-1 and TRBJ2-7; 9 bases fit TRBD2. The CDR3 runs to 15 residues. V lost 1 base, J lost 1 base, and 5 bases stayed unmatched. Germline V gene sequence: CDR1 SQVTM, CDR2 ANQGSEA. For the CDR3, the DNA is TGCAGCGTTGAAGGGACTAGCGAAAATTCCTACGAGCAGTACTTC. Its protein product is CSVEGTSENSYEQYF.

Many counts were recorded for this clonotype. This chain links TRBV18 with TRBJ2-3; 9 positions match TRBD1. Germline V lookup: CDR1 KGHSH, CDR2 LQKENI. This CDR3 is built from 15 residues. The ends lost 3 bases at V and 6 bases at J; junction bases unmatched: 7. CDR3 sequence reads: CASSPGGQGVDTQYF. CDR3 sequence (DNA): TGTGCCAGCTCACCTGGGGGACAGGGAGTCGATACGCAGTATTTT.

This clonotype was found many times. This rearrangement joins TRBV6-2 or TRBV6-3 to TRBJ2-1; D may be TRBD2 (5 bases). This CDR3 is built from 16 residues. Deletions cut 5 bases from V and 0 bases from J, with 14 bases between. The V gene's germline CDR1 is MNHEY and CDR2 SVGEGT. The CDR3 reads CASSTRTAASYNEQFF. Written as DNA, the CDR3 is TGTGCCAGCAGTACCCGGACTGCTGCCTCCTACAATGAGCAGTTCTTC.

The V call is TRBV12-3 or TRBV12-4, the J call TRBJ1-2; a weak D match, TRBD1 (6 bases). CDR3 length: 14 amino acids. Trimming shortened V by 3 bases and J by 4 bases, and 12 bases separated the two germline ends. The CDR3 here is CASSFGGASYGYTF. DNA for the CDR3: TGTGCCAGCAGTTTTGGGGGGGCGAGCTATGGCTACACCTTC.

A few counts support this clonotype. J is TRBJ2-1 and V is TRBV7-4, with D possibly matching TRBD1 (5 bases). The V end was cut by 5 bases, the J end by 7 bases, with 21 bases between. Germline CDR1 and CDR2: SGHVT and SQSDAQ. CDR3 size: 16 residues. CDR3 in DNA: TGTGCCAGCAGCCCTCAAGGGGCCCCCCAAGGGAATGAGCAGTTCTTC. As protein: CASSPQGAPQGNEQFF.

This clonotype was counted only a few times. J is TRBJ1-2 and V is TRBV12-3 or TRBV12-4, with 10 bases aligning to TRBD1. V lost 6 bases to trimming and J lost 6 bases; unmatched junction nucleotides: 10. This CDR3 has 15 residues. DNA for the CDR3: TGTGCCAGCAGCCCCGGGGACAGGGGTCTCGATGGCTACACCTTC. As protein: CASSPGDRGLDGYTF.

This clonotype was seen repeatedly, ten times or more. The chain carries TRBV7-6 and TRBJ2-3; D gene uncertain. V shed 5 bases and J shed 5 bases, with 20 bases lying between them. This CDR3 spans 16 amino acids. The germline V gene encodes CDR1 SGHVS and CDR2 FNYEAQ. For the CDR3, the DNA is TGTGCCAGCAGCCAAATCGCCAGGCCAACACGAGATACGCAGTATTTT. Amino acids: CASSQIARPTRDTQYF.

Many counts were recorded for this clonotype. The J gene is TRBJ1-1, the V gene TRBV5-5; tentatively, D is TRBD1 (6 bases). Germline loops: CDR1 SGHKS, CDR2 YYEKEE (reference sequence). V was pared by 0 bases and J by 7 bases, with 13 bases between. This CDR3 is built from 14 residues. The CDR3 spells CASSLGGGRNEAFF. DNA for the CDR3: TGTGCCAGCAGCTTGGGGGGGGGGCGGAATGAAGCTTTCTTT.

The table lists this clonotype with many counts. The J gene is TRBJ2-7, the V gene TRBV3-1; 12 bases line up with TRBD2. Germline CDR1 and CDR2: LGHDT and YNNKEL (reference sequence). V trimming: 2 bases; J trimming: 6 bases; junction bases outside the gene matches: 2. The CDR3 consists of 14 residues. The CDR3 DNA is TGTGCCAGCAGCCAAAGGACTAGCGGGGTCGAGCAGTACTTC. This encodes CASSQRTSGVEQYF.

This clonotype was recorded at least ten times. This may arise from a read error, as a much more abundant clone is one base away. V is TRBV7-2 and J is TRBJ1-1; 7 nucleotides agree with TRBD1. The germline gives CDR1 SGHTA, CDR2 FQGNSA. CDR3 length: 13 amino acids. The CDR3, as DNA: TGTGCCAGCAGTAACAGGGGTAGCACTGAAGCTCTCTTT. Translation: CASSNRGSTEALF.

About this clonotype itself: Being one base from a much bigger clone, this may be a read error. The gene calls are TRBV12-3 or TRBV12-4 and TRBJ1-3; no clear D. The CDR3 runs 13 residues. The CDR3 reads CASSFSLGSTIYF. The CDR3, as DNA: TGTGCCAGCAGTTTTAGTCTTGGAAGCACCATATATTTT.

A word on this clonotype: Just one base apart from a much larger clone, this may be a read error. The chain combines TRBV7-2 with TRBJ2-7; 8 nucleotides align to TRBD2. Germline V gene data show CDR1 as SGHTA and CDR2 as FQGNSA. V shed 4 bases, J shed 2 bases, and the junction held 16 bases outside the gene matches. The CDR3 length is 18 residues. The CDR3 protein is CASSSGLEGARYTYEQYF. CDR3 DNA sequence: TGTGCCAGCAGCTCGGGACTAGAGGGAGCTAGGTACACCTACGAGCAGTACTTC.

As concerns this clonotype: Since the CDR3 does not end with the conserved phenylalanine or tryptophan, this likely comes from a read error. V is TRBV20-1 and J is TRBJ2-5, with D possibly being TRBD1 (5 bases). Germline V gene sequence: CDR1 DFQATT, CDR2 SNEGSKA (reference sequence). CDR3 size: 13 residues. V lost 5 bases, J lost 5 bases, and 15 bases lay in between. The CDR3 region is CSAESGNQETQYL. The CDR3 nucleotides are TGCAGTGCTGAGTCAGGGAATCAGGAGACCCAGTACCTC.

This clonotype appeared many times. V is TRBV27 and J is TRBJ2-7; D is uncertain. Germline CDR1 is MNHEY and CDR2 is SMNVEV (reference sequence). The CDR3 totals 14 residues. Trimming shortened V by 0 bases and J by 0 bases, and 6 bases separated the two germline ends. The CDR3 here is CASSLSANSYEQYF. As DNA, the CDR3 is TGTGCCAGCAGTTTATCAGCGAACTCCTACGAGCAGTACTTC.

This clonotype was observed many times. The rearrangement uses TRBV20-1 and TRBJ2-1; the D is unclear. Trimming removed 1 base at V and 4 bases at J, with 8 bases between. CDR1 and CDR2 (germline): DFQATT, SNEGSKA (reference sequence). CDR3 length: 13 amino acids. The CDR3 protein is CSARVPRYNEQFF. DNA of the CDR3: TGCAGTGCTAGAGTCCCGCGGTACAATGAGCAGTTCTTC.

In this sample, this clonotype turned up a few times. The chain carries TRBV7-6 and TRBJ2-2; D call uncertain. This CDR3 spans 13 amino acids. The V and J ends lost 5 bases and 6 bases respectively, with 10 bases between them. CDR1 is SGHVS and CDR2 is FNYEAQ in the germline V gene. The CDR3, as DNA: TGTGCCAGCAGCGAAGTCGAGGCCGGGGAGCTGTTTTTT. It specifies CASSEVEAGELFF.

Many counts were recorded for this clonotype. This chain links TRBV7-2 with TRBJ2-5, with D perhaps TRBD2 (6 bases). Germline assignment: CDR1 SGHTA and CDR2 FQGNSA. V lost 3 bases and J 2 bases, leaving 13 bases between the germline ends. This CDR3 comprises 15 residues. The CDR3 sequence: CASSFAAGRQETQYF. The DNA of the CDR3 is TGTGCCAGCAGCTTCGCGGCGGGGAGGCAAGAGACCCAGTACTTC.

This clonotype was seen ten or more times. The CDR3 here is CASSAGTAYYEQYF. The DNA of the CDR3 is TGTGCCAGCAGCGCTGGGACAGCCTATTACGAGCAGTACTTC. The chain is built from TRBV7-2 and TRBJ2-7; TRBD1 agrees at 7 bases. The CDR3 consists of 14 residues. V shed 5 bases, J shed 4 bases, and the junction held 8 bases outside the gene matches. Germline V gene lookup returns CDR1 SGHTA and CDR2 FQGNSA.

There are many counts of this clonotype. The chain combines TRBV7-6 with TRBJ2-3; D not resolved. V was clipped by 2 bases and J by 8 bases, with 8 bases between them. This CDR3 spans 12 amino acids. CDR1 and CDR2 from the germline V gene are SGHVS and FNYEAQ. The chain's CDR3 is CASSLYGVTQYF. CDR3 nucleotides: TGTGCCAGCAGCTTATACGGAGTTACGCAGTATTTT.

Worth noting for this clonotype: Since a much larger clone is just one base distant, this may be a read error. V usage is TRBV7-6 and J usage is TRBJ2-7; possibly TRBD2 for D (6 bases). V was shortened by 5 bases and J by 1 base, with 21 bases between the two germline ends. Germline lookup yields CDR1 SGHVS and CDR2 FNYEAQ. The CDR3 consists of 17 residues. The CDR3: CASSPQSPAGSSYEQYF. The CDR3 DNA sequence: TGTGCCAGCAGCCCCCAATCGCCAGCGGGCAGTTCCTACGAGCAGTACTTC. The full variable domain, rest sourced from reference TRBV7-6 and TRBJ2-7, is GAGVSQSPRYKVTKRGQDVALRCDPISGHVSLYWYRQALGQGPEFLTYFNYEAQQDKSGLPNDRFSAERPEGSISTLTIQRTEQRDSAMYRCASSPQSPAGSSYEQYFGPGTRLTVT.

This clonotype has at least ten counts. The CDR3 nucleotides read TGTGCCAGTGCTAGCGGTAGCACAGATACGCAGTATTTT. This encodes CASASGSTDTQYF. The chain couples TRBV19 to TRBJ2-3; 7 positions match TRBD2. Losses at the gene ends were 8 bases for V and 0 bases for J; bases not matched to a gene: 2. CDR3 size: 13 residues. Germline V lookup: CDR1 LNHDA, CDR2 SQIVND (reference sequence). The variable domain in full, completed from reference TRBV19 and TRBJ2-3, reads DGGITQSPKYLFRKEGQNVTLSCEQNLNHDAMYWYRQDPGQGLRLIYYSQIVNDFQKGDIAEGYSVSREKKESFPLTVTSAQKNPTAFYLCASASGSTDTQYFGPGTRLTVL.

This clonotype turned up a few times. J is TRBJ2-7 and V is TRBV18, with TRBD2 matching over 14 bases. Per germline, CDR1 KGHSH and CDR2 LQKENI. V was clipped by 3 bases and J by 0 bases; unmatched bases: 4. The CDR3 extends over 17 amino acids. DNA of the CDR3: TGTGCCAGCTCACCGGGACTAGCGGGAGACCGCTCCTACGAGCAGTACTTC. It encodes CASSPGLAGDRSYEQYF.

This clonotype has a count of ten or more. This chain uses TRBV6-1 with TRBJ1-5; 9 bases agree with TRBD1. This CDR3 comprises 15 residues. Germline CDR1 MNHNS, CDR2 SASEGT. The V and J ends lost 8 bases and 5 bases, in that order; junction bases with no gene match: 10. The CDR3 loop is CASGGGGQGHQPQHF. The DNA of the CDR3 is TGTGCCAGCGGGGGGGGGGGACAGGGCCATCAGCCCCAGCATTTT.

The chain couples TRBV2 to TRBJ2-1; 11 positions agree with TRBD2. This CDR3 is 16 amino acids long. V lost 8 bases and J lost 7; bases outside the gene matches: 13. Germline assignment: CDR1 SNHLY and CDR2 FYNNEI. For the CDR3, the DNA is TGTGCCAGCCCTTCCGGTCCGGGACTAGCGGTAAATGAGCAGTTCTTC. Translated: CASPSGPGLAVNEQFF.